This passage covers 20 T cell receptor beta chains from one sample sequenced in a study of human T cells and chemical hapten exposure. The sample's time point: pre-sensitization, week 0. As for treatment: therapeutic diphenylcyclopropenone sensitization with weekly scalp DPC. MiXCR, applied by TCRdb to the RACE reads, yields one record per CDR3 protein. This sample has 95,000 to 150,000 distinct CDR3 sequences; approximately 13% occur once, and the top ten carry 2.5% to 3.5%. The starting material was whole blood, obtained in connection with sensitization to the hapten diphenylcyclopropenone (DPC). These receptors were taken from a woman under 30 with alopecia areata. Some clones in this sample may be carry-over from other donors' samples.

This clonotype has a handful of counts. The chain couples TRBV20-1 to TRBJ2-3; 9 bases align to TRBD2. Germline V gives CDR1 DFQATT, CDR2 SNEGSKA (reference sequence). The CDR3 consists of 15 residues. V shed 0 bases, J shed 3 bases, and the junction held 4 bases outside the gene matches. The CDR3 region has the DNA TGCAGTGCTAGAGATGCTAGCGGGGTGACAGATACGCAGTATTTT. This sequence encodes CSARDASGVTDTQYF.

The genes are TRBV7-9 and TRBJ1-6, with D possibly being TRBD1 (5 bases). The CDR3 length is 14 residues. V was trimmed by 3 bases and J by 10 bases, leaving 13 bases between them. Germline loops: CDR1 SEHNR, CDR2 FQNEAQ (reference sequence). The CDR3 reads CASSFAQAGSPLHF. CDR3 coding DNA: TGTGCCAGCAGCTTTGCCCAGGCAGGGTCACCCCTCCACTTT.

The CDR3 sequence: CSASARQISYEQYF. CDR3 bases: TGCAGTGCTAGCGCGAGACAGATCTCCTACGAGCAGTACTTC. The chain recombines TRBV20-1 with TRBJ2-7; a possible D gene is TRBD1 (5 bases). V was clipped by 3 bases and J by 0 bases, with 12 bases between them. The CDR3 loop spans 14 amino acids. From germline, CDR1 is DFQATT and CDR2 SNEGSKA (reference sequence).

This clonotype appeared many times. This chain links TRBV7-8 with TRBJ2-5; D tentatively reads TRBD1 or TRBD2 (6 bases each). Germline V gene data show CDR1 as SGHVS and CDR2 as FQNEAQ. The V end was cut by 1 base, the J end by 5 bases, with 14 bases between. This CDR3 spans 15 amino acids. The CDR3 protein is CASSLVQGTVETQYF. For the CDR3, the DNA is TGTGCCAGCAGCTTAGTTCAGGGGACTGTGGAGACCCAGTACTTC.

The chain employs TRBV6-5 and TRBJ2-7, with 7 bases matching TRBD1. CDR3 length: 16 amino acids. Trimming took 0 bases from V and 2 from J; bases not matched to a gene: 7. Per the germline V gene, CDR1 is MNHEY and CDR2 is SVGAGI. The CDR3 region is CASSYSLGQSPYEQYF. The DNA of the CDR3 is TGTGCCAGCAGTTACTCGCTGGGACAGTCGCCCTACGAGCAGTACTTC.

DNA of the CDR3: TGTGCCATCAGTGAGTCGGGGTCGAGCTACAATGAGCAGTTCTTC. It codes for CAISESGSSYNEQFF. The chain couples TRBV10-3 to TRBJ2-1; the D is unclear. Trimming pared 0 bases from V and 3 bases from J, leaving 9 bases between. The CDR3 totals 15 residues. Germline lookup yields CDR1 ENHRY and CDR2 SYGVKD.

This clonotype has ten or more counts. The V call is TRBV7-2, the J call TRBJ1-1; D is uncertain. The length of the CDR3 is 14 residues. The V end lost 1 base, the J end lost 4 bases, and 10 bases lay between the germline ends. Looked up from germline, CDR1 is SGHTA and CDR2 is FQGNSA. Here the CDR3 reads CASSLDRIGTEAFF. Written as DNA, the CDR3 is TGTGCCAGCAGCTTAGACCGGATCGGCACTGAAGCTTTCTTT.

Only a few counts were recorded for this clonotype. The J gene is TRBJ1-5, the V gene TRBV7-7, with TRBD1 as a possible D gene (5 bases). Germline V gene data show CDR1 as SSHAT and CDR2 as FNYEAQ (reference sequence). This CDR3 has 17 amino acids. The V end was cut by 5 bases, the J end by 5 bases, with 22 bases between. The CDR3 loop reads CASSPKARVVSDQPQHF. CDR3 DNA sequence: TGTGCCAGCAGCCCGAAAGCCAGGGTAGTATCAGATCAGCCCCAGCATTTT. Combining the CDR3 with reference TRBV7-7 and TRBJ1-5 gives the whole variable domain GAGVSQSPRYKVTKRGQDVTLRCDPISSHATLYWYQQALGQGPEFLTYFNYEAQPDKSGLPSDRFSAERPEGSISTLTIQRTEQRDSAMYRCASSPKARVVSDQPQHFGDGTRLSIL.

The sample holds many counts of this clonotype. The chain is built from TRBV6-2 or TRBV6-3 and TRBJ1-5, with a weak D call TRBD1 (6 bases). V shed 6 bases and J shed 3 bases, with 21 bases lying between them. CDR3 size: 17 residues. Per the germline V gene, CDR1 is MNHEY and CDR2 is SVGEGT. For the CDR3, the DNA is TGTGCCAGCAGCCGAGGGTTGGGGGCGAGCGACAATCAGCCCCAGCATTTT. Protein: CASSRGLGASDNQPQHF.

In this sample, this clonotype turned up a few times. V gene TRBV19 combines with J gene TRBJ2-3; 11 nucleotides align to TRBD2. The ends lost 6 bases at V and 4 bases at J; junction bases unmatched: 9. This CDR3 has 16 amino acids. CDR1 is LNHDA, CDR2 SQIVND, per germline (reference sequence). The chain's CDR3 is CASSPLAGGTADTQYF. Here the CDR3 DNA reads TGTGCCAGTAGCCCCCTAGCGGGGGGCACAGCAGATACGCAGTATTTT.

This chain uses TRBV20-1 with TRBJ1-6; D not resolved. Trimming stripped 5 bases from V and 1 base from J, with 9 bases between. The CDR3 is 14 residues long. Per the germline V gene, CDR1 is DFQATT and CDR2 is SNEGSKA (reference sequence). The CDR3 reads CSAPDRSYNSPLHF. CDR3 DNA: TGCAGTGCTCCCGATAGGTCCTATAATTCACCCCTCCACTTT.

This clonotype turned up a few times. This chain joins TRBV18 and TRBJ2-1; D is perhaps TRBD2 (6 bases). Looked up from germline, CDR1 is KGHSH and CDR2 is LQKENI. V was trimmed by 2 bases and J by 7 bases, leaving 9 bases between them. The CDR3 loop spans 13 amino acids. CDR3 sequence reads: CASSPSGRNEQFF. CDR3 coding DNA: TGTGCCAGCTCACCATCGGGGAGGAATGAGCAGTTCTTC.

The rearrangement uses TRBV7-9 and TRBJ1-6, with a weak D call TRBD1 (5 bases). Germline V gene sequence: CDR1 SEHNR, CDR2 FQNEAQ (reference sequence). The germline V and J ends were trimmed by 1 base and 5 bases, with 9 bases remaining between them. This CDR3 is 15 amino acids long. CDR3 protein: CASSLGDSHNSPLHF. The CDR3 DNA follows: TGTGCCAGCAGCTTAGGCGACAGCCATAATTCACCCCTCCACTTT.

Only a few counts were recorded for this clonotype. The chain uses TRBV29-1 and TRBJ2-3; D is unresolved. There are 10 residues in the CDR3. With 0 bases removed from V and 14 bases from J, the gap between germline ends came to 9 bases. Germline V CDR1 and CDR2: SQVTM, ANQGSEA. CDR3: CSVEDRSVYF. The CDR3 DNA sequence: TGCAGCGTTGAAGATCGATCGGTGTATTTT.

The chain employs TRBV28 and TRBJ1-1; no firm D call. Trimming removed 3 bases from V and 4 bases from J, with 9 bases in between. Germline CDR1 MDHEN, CDR2 SYDVKM. This CDR3 is 13 amino acids long. Written as DNA, the CDR3 is TGTGCCAGCAGTTTTGGACGGTCCACTGAAGCTTTCTTT. Residues: CASSFGRSTEAFF. Drawing the rest from reference TRBV28 and TRBJ1-1, the complete variable domain is DVKVTQSSRYLVKRTGEKVFLECVQDMDHENMFWYRQDPGLGLRLIYFSYDVKMKEKGDIPEGYSVSREKKERFSLILESASTNQTSMYLCASSFGRSTEAFFGQGTRLTVV.

This clonotype was found many times. V and J are TRBV29-1 and TRBJ2-3, with 7 nucleotides matching TRBD2. This CDR3 spans 14 amino acids. V shed 6 bases, J shed 6 bases, and the junction held 12 bases outside the gene matches. Germline CDR1 reads SQVTM; CDR2 reads ANQGSEA. The CDR3, as DNA: TGCAGCGTCCCGGCGGGAGTCGCGGGGGATACGCAGTATTTT. Protein sequence: CSVPAGVAGDTQYF.

The J gene is TRBJ2-1, the V gene TRBV2; D is possibly TRBD1 (6 bases). The ends were cut back, 7 bases at V and 13 bases at J, with 26 bases in the middle. Germline V gene data show CDR1 as SNHLY and CDR2 as FYNNEI. The length of the CDR3 is 15 residues. CDR3 DNA sequence: TGTGCCAGCAAATTCAATCCCGGACGGGACACGGAACAGTTCTTC. It specifies CASKFNPGRDTEQFF.

The V and J genes are TRBV20-1 and TRBJ2-3; D is possibly TRBD2 (5 bases). The CDR3 has 11 amino acids. Germline CDR1 DFQATT, CDR2 SNEGSKA (reference sequence). The V and J ends lost 6 bases and 7 bases respectively, with 11 bases between them. The CDR3 nucleotides read TGCAGTGCCCGGGAAGATCATACGCAGTATTTT. It codes for CSAREDHTQYF.

This clonotype was seen repeatedly, ten times or more. The chain combines TRBV28 with TRBJ2-7; D is undetermined. Trimming cost V 6 bases and J 4 bases, with 7 bases left between them. This CDR3 has 11 amino acids. The germline gives CDR1 MDHEN, CDR2 SYDVKM. The DNA of the CDR3 is TGTGCCAGCAGCTCCGCTTACGAGCAGTACTTC. Protein sequence: CASSSAYEQYF.

This chain links TRBV10-3 with TRBJ2-7; D is unclear. CDR1 ENHRY and CDR2 SYGVKD come from the germline V gene. The CDR3 runs 12 residues. Trimming removed 5 bases from V and 3 bases from J, with 8 bases in between. The CDR3 protein is CAISFDGYEQYF. The CDR3 DNA reads as TGTGCCATCAGTTTTGACGGCTACGAGCAGTACTTC.